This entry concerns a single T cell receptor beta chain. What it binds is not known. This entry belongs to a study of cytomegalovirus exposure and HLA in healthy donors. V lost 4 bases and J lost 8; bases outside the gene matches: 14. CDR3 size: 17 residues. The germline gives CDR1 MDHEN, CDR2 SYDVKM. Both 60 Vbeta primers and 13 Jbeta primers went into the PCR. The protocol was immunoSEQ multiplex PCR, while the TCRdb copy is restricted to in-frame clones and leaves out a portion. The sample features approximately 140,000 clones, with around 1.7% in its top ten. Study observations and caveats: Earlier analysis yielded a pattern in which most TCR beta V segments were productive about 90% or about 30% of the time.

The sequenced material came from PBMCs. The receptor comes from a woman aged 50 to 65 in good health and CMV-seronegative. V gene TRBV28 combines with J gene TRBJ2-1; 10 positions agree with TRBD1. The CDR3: CASSSLLDRGRWDEQFF. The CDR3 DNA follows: TGTGCCAGCAGTTCACTCCTCGACAGGGGGCGTTGGGATGAGCAGTTCTTC.